These 2 T cell receptor beta chains were sequenced from one sample in a study of cytomegalovirus exposure and HLA in healthy donors. The PCR had 60 Vbeta and 13 Jbeta primers. Measured with immunoSEQ multiplex PCR; TCRdb has only the in-frame clones, and not every one. The sample has more than 150,000 clones, about 80% seen once. The sequencing sample was made of PBMCs. The receptor source for this set is a boy between 10 and 17 years old in good health and CMV-seronegative.

The gene calls are TRBV9 and TRBJ1-4; 7 bases map to TRBD1. Trimming removed 3 bases from V and 5 bases from J; junction bases left unmatched: 7. Germline V gene lookup returns CDR1 SGDLS and CDR2 YYNGEE. The CDR3 loop spans 15 amino acids. The CDR3 nucleotides are TGTGCCAGCAGCGAGGGGAGGACAGGAAATGAAAAACTGTTTTTT. Translating it yields CASSEGRTGNEKLFF.

J is TRBJ1-6 and V is TRBV18, with 8 bases fitting TRBD1. The V gene end was trimmed by 5 bases and the J gene end by 9 bases; junction bases not matched to a gene: 9. The CDR3 is made up of 15 amino acids. The germline V gene encodes CDR1 KGHSH and CDR2 LQKENI. CDR3 amino acids: CASSESRTGSSPLHF. As DNA, the CDR3 is TGTGCCAGCTCAGAGTCGAGGACAGGGTCTTCACCCCTCCACTTT. The full variable domain, its missing parts supplied by reference TRBV18 and TRBJ1-6, is NAGVMQNPRHLVRRRGQEARLRCSPMKGHSHVYWYRQLPEEGLKFMVYLQKENIIDESGMPKERFSAEFPKEGPSILRIQQVVRGDSAAYFCASSESRTGSSPLHFGNGTRLTVT.